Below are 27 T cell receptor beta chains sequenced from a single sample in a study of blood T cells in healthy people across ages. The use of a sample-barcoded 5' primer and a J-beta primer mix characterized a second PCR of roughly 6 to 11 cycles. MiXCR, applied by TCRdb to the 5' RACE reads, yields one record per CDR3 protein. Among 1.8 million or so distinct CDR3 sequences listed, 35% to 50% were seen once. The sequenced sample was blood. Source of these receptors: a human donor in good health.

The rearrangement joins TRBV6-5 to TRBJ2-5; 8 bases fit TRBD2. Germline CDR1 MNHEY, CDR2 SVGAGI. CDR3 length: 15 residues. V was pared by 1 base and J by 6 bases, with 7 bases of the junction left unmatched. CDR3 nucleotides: TGTGCCAGCAGTTACTTCATCGGGGGGGCAAAGACCCAGTACTTC. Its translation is CASSYFIGGAKTQYF.

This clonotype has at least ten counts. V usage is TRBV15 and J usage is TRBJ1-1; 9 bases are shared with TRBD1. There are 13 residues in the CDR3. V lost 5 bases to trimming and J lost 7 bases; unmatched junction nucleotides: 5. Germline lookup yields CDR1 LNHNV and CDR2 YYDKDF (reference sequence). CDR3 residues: CATSGDRGGEAFF. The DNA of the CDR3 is TGTGCCACCAGCGGCGACAGGGGGGGTGAAGCTTTCTTT.

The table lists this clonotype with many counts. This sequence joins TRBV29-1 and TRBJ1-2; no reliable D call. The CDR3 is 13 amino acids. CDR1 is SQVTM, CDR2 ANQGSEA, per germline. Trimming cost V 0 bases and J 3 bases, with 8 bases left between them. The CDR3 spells CSVEDITHYGYTF. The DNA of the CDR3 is TGCAGCGTTGAAGATATAACCCACTATGGCTACACCTTC.

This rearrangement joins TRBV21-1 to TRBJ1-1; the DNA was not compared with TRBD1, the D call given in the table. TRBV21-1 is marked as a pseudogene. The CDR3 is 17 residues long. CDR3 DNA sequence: TGTGCCAGCAGGGGTAAGGGGGGCCGTAGCATGAACACTGAAGCTTTCTTT. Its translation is CASRGKGGRSMNTEAFF.

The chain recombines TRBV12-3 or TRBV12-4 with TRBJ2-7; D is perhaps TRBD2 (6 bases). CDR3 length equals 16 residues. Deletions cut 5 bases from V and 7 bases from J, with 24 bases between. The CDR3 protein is CASSKHPSGVYAEQYF. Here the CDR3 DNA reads TGTGCCAGCAGTAAACATCCCTCGGGAGTTTACGCTGAGCAGTACTTC.

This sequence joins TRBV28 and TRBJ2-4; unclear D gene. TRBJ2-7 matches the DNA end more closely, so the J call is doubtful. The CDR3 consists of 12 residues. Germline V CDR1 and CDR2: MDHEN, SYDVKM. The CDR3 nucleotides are TGTGCCAGCGCGGAGAGAAGATACGAGCAGTACTTC. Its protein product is CASAERRYEQYF.

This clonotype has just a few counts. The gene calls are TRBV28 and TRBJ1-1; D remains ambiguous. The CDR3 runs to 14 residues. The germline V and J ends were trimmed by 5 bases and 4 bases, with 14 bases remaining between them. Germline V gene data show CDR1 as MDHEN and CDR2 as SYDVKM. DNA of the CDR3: TGTGCCAGCAGTGATCGCAACTCGCCCACTGAAGCTTTCTTT. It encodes CASSDRNSPTEAFF.

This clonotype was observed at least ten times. CDR3 sequence (DNA): TGCAGCGTTGACTGGGGGGATACGCAGTATTTT. It translates to CSVDWGDTQYF. The rearrangement links TRBV29-1 to TRBJ2-3; D assignment may be TRBD1 or TRBD2 (5 bases each). Germline CDR1 SQVTM, CDR2 ANQGSEA. The ends were cut back, 3 bases at V and 6 bases at J, with 7 bases in the middle. This CDR3 spans 11 amino acids.

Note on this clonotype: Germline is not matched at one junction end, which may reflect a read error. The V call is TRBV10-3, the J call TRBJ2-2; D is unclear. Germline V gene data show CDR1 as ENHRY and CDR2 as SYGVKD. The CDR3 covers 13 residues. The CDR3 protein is CATSEWDTGELFF. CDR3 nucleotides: TGTGCCACCAGTGAATGGGACACCGGGGAGCTGTTTTTT.

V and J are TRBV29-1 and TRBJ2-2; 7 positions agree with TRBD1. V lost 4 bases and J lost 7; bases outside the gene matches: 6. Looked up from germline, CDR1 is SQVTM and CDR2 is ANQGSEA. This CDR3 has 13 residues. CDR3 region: CSVGTGMGGELFF. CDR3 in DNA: TGCAGCGTTGGGACAGGAATGGGCGGGGAGCTGTTTTTT.

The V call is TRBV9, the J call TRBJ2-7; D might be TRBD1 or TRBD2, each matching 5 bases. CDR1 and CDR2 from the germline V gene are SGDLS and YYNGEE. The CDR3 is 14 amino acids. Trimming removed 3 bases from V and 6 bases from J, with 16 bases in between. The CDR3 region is CASSATGTTGEQYF. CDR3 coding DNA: TGTGCCAGCAGCGCCACCGGGACCACGGGCGAGCAGTACTTC.

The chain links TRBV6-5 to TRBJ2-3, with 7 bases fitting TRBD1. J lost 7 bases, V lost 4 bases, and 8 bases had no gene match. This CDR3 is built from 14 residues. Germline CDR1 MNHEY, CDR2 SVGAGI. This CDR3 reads CASSFSDRANTQYF. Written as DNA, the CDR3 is TGTGCCAGCAGTTTTTCCGACAGGGCAAATACGCAGTATTTT.

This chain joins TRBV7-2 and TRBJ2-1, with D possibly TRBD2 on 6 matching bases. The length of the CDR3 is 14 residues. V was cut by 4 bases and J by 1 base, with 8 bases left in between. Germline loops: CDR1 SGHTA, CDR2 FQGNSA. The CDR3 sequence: CASSSLASYNEQFF. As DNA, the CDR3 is TGTGCCAGCAGCTCGCTAGCGTCCTACAATGAGCAGTTCTTC. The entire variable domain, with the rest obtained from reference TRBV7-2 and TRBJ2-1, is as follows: GAGVSQSPSNKVTEKGKDVELRCDPISGHTALYWYRQSLGQGLEFLIYFQGNSAPDKSGLPSDRFSAERTGGSVSTLTIQRTQQEDSAVYLCASSSLASYNEQFFGPGTRLTVL.

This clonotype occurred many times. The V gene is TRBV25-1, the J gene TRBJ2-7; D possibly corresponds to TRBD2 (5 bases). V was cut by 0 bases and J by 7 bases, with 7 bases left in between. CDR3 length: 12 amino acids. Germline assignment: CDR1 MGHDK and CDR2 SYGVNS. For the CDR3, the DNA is TGTGCCAGCAGTGAATATAGGGAGGAGCAGTACTTC. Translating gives CASSEYREEQYF.

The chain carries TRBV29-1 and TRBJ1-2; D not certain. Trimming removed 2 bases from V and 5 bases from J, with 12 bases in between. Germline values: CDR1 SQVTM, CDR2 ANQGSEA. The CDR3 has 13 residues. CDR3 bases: TGCAGCGTTGAATCAGGAGATCAGTATGGCTACACCTTC. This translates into CSVESGDQYGYTF.

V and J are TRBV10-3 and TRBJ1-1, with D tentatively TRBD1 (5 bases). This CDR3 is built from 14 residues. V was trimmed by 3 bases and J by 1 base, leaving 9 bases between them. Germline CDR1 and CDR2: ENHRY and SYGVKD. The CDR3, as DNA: TGTGCCATCAGTGACAGGGCCTCGAACACTGAAGCTTTCTTT. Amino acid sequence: CAISDRASNTEAFF.

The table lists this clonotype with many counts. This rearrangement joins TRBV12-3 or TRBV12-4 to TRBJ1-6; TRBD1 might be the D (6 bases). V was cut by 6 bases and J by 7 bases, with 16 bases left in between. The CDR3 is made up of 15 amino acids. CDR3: CASRRSGQLNSPLHF. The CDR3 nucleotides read TGTGCCAGCAGGCGGTCCGGACAGTTAAATTCACCCCTCCACTTT.

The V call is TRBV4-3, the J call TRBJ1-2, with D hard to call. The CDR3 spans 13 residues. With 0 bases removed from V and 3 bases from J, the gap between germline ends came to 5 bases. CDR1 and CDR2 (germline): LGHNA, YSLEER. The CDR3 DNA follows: TGCGCCAGCAGCCAAGACCCCGACTATGGCTACACCTTC. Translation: CASSQDPDYGYTF.

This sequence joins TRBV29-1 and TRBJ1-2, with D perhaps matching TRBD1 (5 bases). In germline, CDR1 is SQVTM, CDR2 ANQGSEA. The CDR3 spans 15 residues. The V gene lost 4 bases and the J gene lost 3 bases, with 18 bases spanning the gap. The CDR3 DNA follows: TGCAGCGTTGTACGACCGGGAGGGGAGGACTATGGCTACACCTTC. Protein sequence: CSVVRPGGEDYGYTF.

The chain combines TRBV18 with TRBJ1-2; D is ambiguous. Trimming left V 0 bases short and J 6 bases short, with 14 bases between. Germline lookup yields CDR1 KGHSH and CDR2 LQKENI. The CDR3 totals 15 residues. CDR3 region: CASSPPRHRVHGYTF. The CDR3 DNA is TGTGCCAGCTCACCACCGAGGCACAGAGTCCATGGCTACACCTTC.

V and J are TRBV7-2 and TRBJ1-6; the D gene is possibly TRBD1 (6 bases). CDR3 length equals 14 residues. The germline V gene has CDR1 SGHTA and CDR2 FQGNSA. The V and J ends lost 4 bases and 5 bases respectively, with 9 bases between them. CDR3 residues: CASSSTGNNSPLHF. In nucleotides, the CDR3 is TGTGCCAGCAGCTCGACAGGCAATAATTCACCCCTCCACTTT.

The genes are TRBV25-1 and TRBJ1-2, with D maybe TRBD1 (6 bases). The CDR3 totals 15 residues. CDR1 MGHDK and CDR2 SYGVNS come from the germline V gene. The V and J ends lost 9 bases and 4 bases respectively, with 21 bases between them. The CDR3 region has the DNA TGTGCCAGTAGCCTTACAGGGTATGAAGTCTATGGCTACACCTTC. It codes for CASSLTGYEVYGYTF.

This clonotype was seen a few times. This chain's CDR3 is CASSHQGGDTDTQYF. Written as DNA, the CDR3 is TGTGCCAGCAGCCACCAGGGGGGCGACACAGATACGCAGTATTTT. This chain connects TRBV3-1 to TRBJ2-3, with D perhaps TRBD1 (7 bases). The V end lost 3 bases, the J end lost 2 bases, and 12 bases lay between the germline ends. The CDR3 loop spans 15 amino acids. The germline V gene encodes CDR1 LGHDT and CDR2 YNNKEL (reference sequence).

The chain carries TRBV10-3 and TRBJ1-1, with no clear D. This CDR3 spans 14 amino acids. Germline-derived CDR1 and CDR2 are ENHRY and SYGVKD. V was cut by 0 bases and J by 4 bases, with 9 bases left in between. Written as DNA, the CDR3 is TGTGCCATCAGTGAGTCAAAATTGGCCACTGAAGCTTTCTTT. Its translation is CAISESKLATEAFF.

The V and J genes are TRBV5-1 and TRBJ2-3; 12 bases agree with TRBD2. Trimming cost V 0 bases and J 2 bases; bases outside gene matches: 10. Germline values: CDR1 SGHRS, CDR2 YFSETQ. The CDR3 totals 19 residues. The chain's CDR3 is CASSLDPWTSGVPTDTQYF. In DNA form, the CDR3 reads TGCGCCAGCAGCTTGGATCCCTGGACTAGCGGGGTTCCCACAGATACGCAGTATTTT. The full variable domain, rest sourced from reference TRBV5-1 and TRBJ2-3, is KAGVTQTPRYLIKTRGQQVTLSCSPISGHRSVSWYQQTPGQGLQFLFEYFSETQRNKGNFPGRFSGRQFSNSRSEMNVSTLELGDSALYLCASSLDPWTSGVPTDTQYFGPGTRLTVL.

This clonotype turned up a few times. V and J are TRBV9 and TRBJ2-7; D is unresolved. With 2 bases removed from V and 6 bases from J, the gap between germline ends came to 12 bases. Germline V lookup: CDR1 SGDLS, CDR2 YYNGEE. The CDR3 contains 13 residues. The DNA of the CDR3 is TGTGCCAGCAGCGTGGTTTCCGCAAGCGAGCAGTACTTC. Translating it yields CASSVVSASEQYF.

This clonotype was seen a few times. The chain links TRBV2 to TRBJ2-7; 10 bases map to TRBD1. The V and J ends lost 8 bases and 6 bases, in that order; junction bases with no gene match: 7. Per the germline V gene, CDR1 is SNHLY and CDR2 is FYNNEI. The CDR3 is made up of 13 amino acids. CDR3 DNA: TGTGCCAGCCAAAGGACAGGGGGTGGCGAGCAGTACTTC. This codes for CASQRTGGGEQYF.